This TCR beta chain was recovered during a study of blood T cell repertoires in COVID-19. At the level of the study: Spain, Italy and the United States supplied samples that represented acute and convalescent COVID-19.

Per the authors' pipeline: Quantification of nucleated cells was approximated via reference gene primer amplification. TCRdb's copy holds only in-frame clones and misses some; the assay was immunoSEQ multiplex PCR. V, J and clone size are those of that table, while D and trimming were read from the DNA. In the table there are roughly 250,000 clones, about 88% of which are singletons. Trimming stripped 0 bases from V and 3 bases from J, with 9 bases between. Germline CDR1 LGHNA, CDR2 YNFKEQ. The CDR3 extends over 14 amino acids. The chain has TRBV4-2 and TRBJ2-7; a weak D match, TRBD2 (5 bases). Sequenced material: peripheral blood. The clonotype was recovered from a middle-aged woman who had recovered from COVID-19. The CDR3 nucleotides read TGTGCCAGCAGCCAAGATGGACTGGGCTACGAGCAGTACTTC. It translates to CASSQDGLGYEQYF.